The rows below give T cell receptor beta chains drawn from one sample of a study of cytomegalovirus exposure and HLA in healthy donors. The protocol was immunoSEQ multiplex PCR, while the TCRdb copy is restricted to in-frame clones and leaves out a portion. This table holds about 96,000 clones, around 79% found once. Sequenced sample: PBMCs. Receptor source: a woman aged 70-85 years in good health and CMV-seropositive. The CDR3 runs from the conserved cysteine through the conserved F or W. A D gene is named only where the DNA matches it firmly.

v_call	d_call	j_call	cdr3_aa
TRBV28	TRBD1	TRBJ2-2	CASRTGDIAGELFF
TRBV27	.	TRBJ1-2	CASSLGGLDGYTF
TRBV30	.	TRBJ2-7	CAWSVLGRGTYEQYF
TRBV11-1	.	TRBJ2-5	CASSLDPGGFQETQYF
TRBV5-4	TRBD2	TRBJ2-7	CASSSRLRTSDSYEQYF
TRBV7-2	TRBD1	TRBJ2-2	CASSVGQAYTGELFF
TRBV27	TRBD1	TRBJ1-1	CASTLSRDSYMNTEAFF
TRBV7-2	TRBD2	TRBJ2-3	CASSLLAGGPDTQYF
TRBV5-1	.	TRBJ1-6	CASSPGLRNSPLHF
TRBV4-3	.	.	CASSQVEGLGREQYF
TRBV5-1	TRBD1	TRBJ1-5	CASSYGQGAPQHF
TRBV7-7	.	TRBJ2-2	CASSLGRNTGELFF
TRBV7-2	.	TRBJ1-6	CASSRWGGTGGNSPLHF
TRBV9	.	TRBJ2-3	CASSVDGSDSDTQYF
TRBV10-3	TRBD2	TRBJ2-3	CAAGGPNTDTQYF
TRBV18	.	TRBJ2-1	CASSGGFEYNEQFF
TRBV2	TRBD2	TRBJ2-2	CASRLAANTGELFF
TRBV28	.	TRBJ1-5	CASSTPQLGQPQHF
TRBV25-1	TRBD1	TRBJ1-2	CASSPRGSNYGYTF
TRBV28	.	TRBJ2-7	CASSGRIEGYF
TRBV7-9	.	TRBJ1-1	CASSLSNTEAFF
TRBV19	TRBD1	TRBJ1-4	CASSLVGTGFATNEKLFF
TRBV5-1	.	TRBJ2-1	CASSLKGDEQFF
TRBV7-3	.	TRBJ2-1	CASSLVGSSSYNEQFF
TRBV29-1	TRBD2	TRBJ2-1	CSVDASGTYNEQFF
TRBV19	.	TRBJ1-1	CASRGSGGTEAFF
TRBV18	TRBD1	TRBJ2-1	CASSPQPGTGSEQFF
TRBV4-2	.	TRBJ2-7	CASSQGYSYEQYF
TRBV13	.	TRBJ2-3	CASSSSGTKKTDTQYF
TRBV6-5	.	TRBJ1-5	CASSPQGGNQPQHF
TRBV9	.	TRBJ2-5	CASSVSNQETQYF
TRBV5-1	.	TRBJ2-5	CASSHASGTRETQYF
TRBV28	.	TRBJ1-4	CASSPRPNEKLFF
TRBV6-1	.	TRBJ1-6	CASISSGSGSPLHF
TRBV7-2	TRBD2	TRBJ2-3	CASSSGTSGGTDTQYF
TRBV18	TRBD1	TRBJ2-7	CASSPGGTGGYEQYF
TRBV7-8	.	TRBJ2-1	CASSLKRLPNEQFF
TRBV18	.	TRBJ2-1	CASSRFASSYNDQFF
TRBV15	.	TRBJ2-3	CATSKDRGAPGTDTQYF
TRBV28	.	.	CASNNPGLTYEQYF